The clone carrying this T cell receptor (beta chain) was recorded only once. The germline V gene encodes CDR1 MDHEN and CDR2 SYDVKM. The CDR3 covers 13 residues. The V end lost 5 bases, the J end lost 7 bases, and 14 bases lay between the germline ends. In the original workflow: Amplification from reference gene primers served as the basis for estimated nucleated cell counts. Only in-frame clones appear in the TCRdb table, and some are missing; sequencing was by immunoSEQ multiplex PCR. V and J calls and clone size are as listed in that table; D and trimming were resolved from the DNA. This sample carries about 280,000 clones, 88% of them seen once, and the ten largest clones take around 10%. Seattle participants joined during active infection and were tracked over time. These data are taken from a study of blood T cell repertoires in COVID-19. Study background: The study drew acute and convalescent COVID-19 samples from the United States, Italy and Spain. T cells, B-cell-depleted T cells, or PBMCs supplied cDNA or gDNA.

The clonotype originates from a woman younger than 45 with COVID-19, enrolled during active disease. The chain recombines TRBV28 with TRBJ1-2, with a weak D call TRBD1 (6 bases). The sequenced material came from peripheral blood. CDR3 amino acids: CASSPGTGLGYTF. DNA of the CDR3: TGTGCCAGCAGTCCGGGAACAGGGCTTGGCTACACCTTC.